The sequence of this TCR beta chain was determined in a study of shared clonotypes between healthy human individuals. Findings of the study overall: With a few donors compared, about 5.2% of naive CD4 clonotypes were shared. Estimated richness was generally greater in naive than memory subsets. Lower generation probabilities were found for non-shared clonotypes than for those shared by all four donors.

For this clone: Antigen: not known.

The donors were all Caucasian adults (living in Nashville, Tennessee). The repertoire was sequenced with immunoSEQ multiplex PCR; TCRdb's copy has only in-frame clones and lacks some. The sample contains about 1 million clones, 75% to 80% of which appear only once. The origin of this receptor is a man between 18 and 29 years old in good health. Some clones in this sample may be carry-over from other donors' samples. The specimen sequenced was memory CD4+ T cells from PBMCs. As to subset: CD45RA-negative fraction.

CDR3 bases: TGTGCCAGCTCACCCACAGGGGGCATCCCAGATACGCAGTATTTT. Protein product: CASSPTGGIPDTQYF. The chain has TRBV18 and TRBJ2-3, with 9 bases matching TRBD1. The V and J ends lost 3 bases and 4 bases, in that order; junction bases with no gene match: 5. This CDR3 comprises 15 residues. CDR1 KGHSH and CDR2 LQKENI come from the germline V gene. The entire variable domain, with the rest obtained from reference TRBV18 and TRBJ2-3, is as follows: NAGVMQNPRHLVRRRGQEARLRCSPMKGHSHVYWYRQLPEEGLKFMVYLQKENIIDESGMPKERFSAEFPKEGPSILRIQQVVRGDSAAYFCASSPTGGIPDTQYFGPGTRLTVL.